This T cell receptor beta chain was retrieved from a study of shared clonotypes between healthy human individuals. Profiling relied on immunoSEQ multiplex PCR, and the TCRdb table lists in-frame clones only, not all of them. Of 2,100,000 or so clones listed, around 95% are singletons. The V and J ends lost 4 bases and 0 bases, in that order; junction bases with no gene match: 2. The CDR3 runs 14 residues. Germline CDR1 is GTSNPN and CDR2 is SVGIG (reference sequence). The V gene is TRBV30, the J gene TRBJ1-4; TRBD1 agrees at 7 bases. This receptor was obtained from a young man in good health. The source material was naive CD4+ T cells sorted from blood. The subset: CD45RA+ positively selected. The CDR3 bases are TGTGCCTGGACCGGGACAGCAACTAATGAAAAACTGTTTTTT. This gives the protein CAWTGTATNEKLFF. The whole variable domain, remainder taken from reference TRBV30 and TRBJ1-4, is SQTIHQWPATLVQPVGSPLSLECTVEGTSNPNLYWYRQAAGRGLQLLFYSVGIGQISSEVPQNLSASRPQDRQFILSSKKLLLSDSGFYLCAWTGTATNEKLFFGSGTQLSVL.